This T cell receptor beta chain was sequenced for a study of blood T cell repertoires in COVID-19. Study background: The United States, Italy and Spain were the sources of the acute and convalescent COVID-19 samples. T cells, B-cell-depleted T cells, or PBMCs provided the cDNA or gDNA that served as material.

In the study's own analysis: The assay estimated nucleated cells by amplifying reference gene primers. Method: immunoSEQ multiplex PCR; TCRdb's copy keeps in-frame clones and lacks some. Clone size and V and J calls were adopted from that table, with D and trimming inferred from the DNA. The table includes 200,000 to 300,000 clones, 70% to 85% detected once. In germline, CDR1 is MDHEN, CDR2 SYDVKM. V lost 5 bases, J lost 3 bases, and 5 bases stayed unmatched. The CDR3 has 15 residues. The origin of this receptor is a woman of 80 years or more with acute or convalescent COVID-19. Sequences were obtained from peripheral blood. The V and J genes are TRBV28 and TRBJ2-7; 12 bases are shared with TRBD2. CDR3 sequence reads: CASSETSGRFYEQYF. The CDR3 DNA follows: TGTGCCAGCAGTGAGACTAGCGGGAGATTCTACGAGCAGTACTTC.